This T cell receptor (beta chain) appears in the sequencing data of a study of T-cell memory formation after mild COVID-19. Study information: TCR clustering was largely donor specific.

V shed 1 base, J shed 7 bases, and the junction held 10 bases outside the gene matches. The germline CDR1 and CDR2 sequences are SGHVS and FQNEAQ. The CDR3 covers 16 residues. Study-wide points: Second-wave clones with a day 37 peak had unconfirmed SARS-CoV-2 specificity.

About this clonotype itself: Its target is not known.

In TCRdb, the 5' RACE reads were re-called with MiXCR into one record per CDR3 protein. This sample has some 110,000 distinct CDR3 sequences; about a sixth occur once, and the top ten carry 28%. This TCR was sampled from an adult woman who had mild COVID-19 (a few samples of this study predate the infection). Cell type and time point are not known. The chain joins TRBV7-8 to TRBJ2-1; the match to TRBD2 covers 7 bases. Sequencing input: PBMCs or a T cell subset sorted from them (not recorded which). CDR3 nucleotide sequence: TGTGCCAGCAGCTTAGTGTATTTGGCGGGAGAGAATGAGCAGTTCTTC. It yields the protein CASSLVYLAGENEQFF.